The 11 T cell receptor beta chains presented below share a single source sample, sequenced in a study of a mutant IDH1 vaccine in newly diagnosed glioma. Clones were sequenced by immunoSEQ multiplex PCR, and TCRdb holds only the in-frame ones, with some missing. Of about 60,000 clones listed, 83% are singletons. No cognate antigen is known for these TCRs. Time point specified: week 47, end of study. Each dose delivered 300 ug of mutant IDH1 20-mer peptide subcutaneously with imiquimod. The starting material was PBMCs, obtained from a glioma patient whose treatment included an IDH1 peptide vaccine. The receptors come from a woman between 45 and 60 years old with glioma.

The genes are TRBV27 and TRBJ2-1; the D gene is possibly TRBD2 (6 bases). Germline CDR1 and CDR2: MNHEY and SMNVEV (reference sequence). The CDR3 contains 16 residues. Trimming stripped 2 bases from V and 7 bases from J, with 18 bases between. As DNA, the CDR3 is TGTGCCAGCAGTTTAGAACGGAGGACTAAAATTAATGAGCAGTTCTTC. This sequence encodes CASSLERRTKINEQFF.

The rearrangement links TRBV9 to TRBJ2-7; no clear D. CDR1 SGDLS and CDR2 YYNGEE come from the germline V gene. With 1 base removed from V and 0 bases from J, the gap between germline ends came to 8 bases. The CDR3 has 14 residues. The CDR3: CASSVTWSSYEQYF. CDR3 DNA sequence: TGTGCCAGCAGCGTAACCTGGAGCTCCTACGAGCAGTACTTC.

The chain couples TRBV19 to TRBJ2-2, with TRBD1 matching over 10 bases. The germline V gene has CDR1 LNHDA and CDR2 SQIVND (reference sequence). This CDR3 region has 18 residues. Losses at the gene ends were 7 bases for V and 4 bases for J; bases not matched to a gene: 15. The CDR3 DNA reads TGTGCCAGTAACCTAAGAGGGGACAGGGGACCACTCACCGGGGAGCTGTTTTTT. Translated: CASNLRGDRGPLTGELFF.

CDR3 protein: CATDTGGSTDTQYF. CDR3 bases: TGTGCCACCGATACGGGGGGCAGCACAGATACGCAGTATTTT. This rearrangement joins TRBV7-2 to TRBJ2-3; TRBD2 is a possible D gene (7 bases). The germline V gene has CDR1 SGHTA and CDR2 FQGNSA. This CDR3 is 14 amino acids long. V was trimmed by 10 bases and J by 0 bases, leaving 14 bases between them.

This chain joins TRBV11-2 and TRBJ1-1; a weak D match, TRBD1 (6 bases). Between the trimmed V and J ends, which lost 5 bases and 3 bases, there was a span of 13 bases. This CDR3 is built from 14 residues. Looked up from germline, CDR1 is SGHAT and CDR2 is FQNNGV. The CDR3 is CASSAGDGDTEAFF. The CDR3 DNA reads TGTGCCAGCAGCGCAGGGGACGGTGACACTGAAGCTTTCTTT.

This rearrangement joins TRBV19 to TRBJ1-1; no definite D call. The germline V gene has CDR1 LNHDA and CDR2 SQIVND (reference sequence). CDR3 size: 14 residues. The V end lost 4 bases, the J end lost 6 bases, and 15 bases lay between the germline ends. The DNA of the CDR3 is TGTGCCAGTAGTAAGGGCCCTTCATTTCCTGAAGCTTTCTTT. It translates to CASSKGPSFPEAFF.

Written as DNA, the CDR3 is TGTGCCAGTAGTCCGCGCCCGGACGGGGCTGAGCAGTTCTTC. Translation gives CASSPRPDGAEQFF. The chain recombines TRBV19 with TRBJ2-1; D might be TRBD1 or TRBD2, each matching 5 bases. Germline loops: CDR1 LNHDA, CDR2 SQIVND (reference sequence). V gave up 5 bases and J gave up 9 bases, with 17 bases separating them. The CDR3 has 14 residues.

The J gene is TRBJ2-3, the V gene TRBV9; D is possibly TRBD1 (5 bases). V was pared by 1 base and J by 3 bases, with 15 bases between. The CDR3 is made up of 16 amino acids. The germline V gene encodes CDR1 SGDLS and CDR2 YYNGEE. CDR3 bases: TGTGCCAGCAGCGTATATGGAGTAGGGGTAACAGATACGCAGTATTTT. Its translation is CASSVYGVGVTDTQYF. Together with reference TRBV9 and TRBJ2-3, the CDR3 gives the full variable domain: DSGVTQTPKHLITATGQRVTLRCSPRSGDLSVYWYQQSLDQGLQFLIQYYNGEERAKGNILERFSAQQFPDLHSELNLSSLELGDSALYFCASSVYGVGVTDTQYFGPGTRLTVL.

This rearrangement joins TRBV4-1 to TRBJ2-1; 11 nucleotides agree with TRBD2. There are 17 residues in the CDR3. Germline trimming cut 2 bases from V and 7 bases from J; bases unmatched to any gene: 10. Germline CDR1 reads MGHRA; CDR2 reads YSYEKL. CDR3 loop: CASSQLQTSGVWNEQFF. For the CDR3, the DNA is TGCGCCAGCAGCCAACTTCAGACTAGCGGGGTGTGGAATGAGCAGTTCTTC.

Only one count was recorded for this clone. DNA of the CDR3: TGCGCCAGCAAAGGGCCCGGGGGCACTGAAGCTTTCTTT. Its protein product is CASKGPGGTEAFF. The chain employs TRBV5-1 and TRBJ1-1; TRBD1 is a possible D gene (5 bases). Between the trimmed V and J ends, which lost 6 bases and 4 bases, there was a span of 13 bases. This CDR3 contains 13 residues. The germline CDR1 and CDR2 sequences are SGHRS and YFSETQ.

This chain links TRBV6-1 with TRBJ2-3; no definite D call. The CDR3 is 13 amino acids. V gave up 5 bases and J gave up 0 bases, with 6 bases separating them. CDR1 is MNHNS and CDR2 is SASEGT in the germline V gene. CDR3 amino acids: CASSLFSTDTQYF. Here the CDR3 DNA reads TGTGCCAGCAGTTTATTTAGCACAGATACGCAGTATTTT.